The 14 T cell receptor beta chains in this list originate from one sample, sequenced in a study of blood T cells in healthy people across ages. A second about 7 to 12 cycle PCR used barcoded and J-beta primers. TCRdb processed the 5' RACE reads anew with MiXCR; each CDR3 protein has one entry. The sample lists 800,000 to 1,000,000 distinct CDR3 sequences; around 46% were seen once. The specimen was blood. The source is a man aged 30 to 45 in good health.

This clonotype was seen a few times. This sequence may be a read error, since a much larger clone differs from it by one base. The CDR3 reads CASSQQSGSRYGYTF. CDR3 in DNA: TGTGCCAGCAGCCAACAGAGCGGGTCGAGGTATGGCTACACCTTC. The J gene is TRBJ1-2, the V gene TRBV3-1, with no clear D. Trimming stripped 2 bases from V and 5 bases from J, with 15 bases between. This CDR3 has 15 residues. Germline loops: CDR1 LGHDT, CDR2 YNNKEL (reference sequence).

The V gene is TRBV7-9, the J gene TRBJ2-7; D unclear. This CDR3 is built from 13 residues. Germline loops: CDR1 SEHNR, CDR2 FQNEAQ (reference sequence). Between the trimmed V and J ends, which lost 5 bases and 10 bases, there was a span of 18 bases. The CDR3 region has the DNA TGTGCCAGCAGCCCCGGGTCCGGGTGTGGCCAGTACTTC. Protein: CASSPGSGCGQYF.

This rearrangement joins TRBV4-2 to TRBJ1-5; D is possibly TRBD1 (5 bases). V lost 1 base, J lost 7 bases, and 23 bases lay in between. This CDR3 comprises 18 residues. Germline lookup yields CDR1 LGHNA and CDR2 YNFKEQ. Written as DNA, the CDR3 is TGTGCCAGCAGCCAAGGGGTACTGACAGCGAGGGTCCACCAGCCCCAGCATTTT. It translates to CASSQGVLTARVHQPQHF.

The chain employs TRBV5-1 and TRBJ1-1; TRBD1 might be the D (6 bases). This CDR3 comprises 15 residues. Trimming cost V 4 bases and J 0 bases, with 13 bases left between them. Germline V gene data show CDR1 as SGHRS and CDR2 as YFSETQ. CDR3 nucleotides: TGCGCCAGCAGCCCGGATGGACAGTTGAACACTGAAGCTTTCTTT. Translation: CASSPDGQLNTEAFF.

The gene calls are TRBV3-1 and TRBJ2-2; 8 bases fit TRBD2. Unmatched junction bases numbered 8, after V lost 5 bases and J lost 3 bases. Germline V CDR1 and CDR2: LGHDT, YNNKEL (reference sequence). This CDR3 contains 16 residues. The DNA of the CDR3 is TGTGCCAGCAGCTCTATCGGGGGGGCGGACACCGGGGAGCTGTTTTTT. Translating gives CASSSIGGADTGELFF.

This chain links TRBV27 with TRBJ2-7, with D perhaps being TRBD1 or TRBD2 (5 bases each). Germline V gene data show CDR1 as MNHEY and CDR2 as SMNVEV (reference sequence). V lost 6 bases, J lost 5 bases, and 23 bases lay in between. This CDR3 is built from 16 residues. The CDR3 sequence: CASSQQGAVRKDEQYF. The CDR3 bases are TGTGCCAGCAGCCAGCAGGGAGCTGTTAGGAAAGACGAGCAGTACTTC.

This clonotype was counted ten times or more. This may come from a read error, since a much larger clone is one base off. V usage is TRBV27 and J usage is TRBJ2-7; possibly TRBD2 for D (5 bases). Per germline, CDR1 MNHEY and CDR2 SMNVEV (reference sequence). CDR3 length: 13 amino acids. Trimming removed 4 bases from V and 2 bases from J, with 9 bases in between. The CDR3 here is CASSWGAPYEQYF. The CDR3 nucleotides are TGTGCCAGCAGTTGGGGAGCCCCCTACGAGCAGTACTTC.

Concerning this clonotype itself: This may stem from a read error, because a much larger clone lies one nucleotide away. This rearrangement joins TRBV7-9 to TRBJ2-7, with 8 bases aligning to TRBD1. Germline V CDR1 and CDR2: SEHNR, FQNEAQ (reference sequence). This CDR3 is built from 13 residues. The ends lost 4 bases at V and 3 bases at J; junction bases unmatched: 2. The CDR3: CASSSTGDYEQYF. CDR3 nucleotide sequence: TGTGCCAGCAGCTCGACAGGGGACTACGAGCAGTACTTC.

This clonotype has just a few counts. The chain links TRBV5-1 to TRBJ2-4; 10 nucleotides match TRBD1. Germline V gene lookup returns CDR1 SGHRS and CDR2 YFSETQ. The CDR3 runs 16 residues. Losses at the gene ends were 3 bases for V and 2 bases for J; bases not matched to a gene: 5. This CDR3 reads CASSWGTGEPKNIQYF. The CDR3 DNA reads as TGCGCCAGCAGCTGGGGGACAGGGGAACCCAAAAACATTCAGTACTTC.

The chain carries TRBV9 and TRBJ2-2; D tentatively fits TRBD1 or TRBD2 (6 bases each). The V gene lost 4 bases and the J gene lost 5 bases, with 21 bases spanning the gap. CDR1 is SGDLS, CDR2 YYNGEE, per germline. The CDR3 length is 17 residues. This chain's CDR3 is CASSSPTVGGPTGELFF. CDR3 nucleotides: TGTGCCAGCAGCTCTCCAACGGTCGGGGGCCCAACCGGGGAGCTGTTTTTT.

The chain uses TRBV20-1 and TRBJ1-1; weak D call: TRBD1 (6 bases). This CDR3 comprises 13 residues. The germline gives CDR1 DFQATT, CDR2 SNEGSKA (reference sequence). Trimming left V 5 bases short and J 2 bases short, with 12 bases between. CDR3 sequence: CSAWDTLNTEAFF. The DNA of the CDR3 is TGCAGTGCTTGGGACACCTTAAACACTGAAGCTTTCTTT.

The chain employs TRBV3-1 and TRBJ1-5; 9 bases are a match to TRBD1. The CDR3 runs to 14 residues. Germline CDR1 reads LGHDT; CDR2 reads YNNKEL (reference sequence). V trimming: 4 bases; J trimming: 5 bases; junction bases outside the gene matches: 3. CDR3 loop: CASSPQGAYQPQHF. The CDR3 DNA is TGTGCCAGCAGCCCACAGGGGGCTTATCAGCCCCAGCATTTT.

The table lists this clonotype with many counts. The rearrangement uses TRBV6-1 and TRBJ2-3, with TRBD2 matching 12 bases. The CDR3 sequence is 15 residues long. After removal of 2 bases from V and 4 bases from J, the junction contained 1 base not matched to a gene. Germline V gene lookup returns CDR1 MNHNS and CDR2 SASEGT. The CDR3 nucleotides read TGTGCCAGCAGTGAAACTAGCGGGGGGCCAGATACGCAGTATTTT. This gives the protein CASSETSGGPDTQYF.

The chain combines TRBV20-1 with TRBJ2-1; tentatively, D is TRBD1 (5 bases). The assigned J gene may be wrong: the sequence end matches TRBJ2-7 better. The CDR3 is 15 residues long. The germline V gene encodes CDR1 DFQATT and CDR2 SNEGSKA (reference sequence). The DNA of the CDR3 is TGCAGTGCTAGAGATAGTCAGGGAAACTACAATGAGCAGTACTTC. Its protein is CSARDSQGNYNEQYF.